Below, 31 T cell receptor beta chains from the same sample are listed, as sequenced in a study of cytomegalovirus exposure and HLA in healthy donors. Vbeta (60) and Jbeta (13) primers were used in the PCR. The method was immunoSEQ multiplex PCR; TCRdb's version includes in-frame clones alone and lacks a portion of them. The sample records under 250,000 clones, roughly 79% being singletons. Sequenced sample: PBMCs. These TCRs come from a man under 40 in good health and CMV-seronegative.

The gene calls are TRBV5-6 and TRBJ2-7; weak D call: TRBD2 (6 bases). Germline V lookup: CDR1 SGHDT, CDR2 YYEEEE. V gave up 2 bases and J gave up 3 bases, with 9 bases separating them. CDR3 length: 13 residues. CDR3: CASSFREDYEQYF. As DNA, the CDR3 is TGTGCCAGCAGCTTTAGGGAGGACTACGAGCAGTACTTC.

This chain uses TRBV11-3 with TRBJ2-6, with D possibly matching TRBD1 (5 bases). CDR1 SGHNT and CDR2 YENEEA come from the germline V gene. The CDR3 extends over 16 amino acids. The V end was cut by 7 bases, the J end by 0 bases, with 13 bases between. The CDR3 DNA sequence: TGTGCCAGCAAAGGCAGGGATTCCTCTGGGGCCAACGTCCTGACTTTC. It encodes CASKGRDSSGANVLTF.

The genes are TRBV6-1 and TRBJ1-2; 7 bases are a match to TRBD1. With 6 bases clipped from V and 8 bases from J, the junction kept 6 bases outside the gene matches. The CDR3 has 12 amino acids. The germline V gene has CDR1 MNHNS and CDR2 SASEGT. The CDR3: CASRTGKRGYTF. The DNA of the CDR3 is TGTGCCAGCAGGACAGGGAAAAGGGGCTACACCTTC.

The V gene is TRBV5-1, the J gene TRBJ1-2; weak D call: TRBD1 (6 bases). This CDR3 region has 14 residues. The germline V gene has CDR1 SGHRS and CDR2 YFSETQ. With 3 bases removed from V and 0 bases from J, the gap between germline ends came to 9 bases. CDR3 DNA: TGCGCCAGCAGCTCCGGACAGCCTAACTATGGCTACACCTTC. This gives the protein CASSSGQPNYGYTF.

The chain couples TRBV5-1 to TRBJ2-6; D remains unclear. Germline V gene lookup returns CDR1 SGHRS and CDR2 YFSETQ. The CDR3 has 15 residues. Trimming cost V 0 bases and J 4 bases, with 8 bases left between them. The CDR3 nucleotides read TGCGCCAGCAGCTTGGGATTGGGCGGGGCCAACGTCCTGACTTTC. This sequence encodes CASSLGLGGANVLTF.

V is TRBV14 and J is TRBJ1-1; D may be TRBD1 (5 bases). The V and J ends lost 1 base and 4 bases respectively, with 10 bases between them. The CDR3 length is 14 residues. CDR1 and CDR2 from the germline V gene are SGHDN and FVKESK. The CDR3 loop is CASSQAGGGTEAFF. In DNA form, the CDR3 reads TGTGCCAGCAGCCAAGCCGGGGGGGGCACTGAAGCTTTCTTT. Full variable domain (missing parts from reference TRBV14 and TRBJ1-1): EAGVTQFPSHSVIEKGQTVTLRCDPISGHDNLYWYRRVMGKEIKFLLHFVKESKQDESGMPNNRFLAERTGGTYSTLKVQPAELEDSGVYFCASSQAGGGTEAFFGQGTRLTVV.

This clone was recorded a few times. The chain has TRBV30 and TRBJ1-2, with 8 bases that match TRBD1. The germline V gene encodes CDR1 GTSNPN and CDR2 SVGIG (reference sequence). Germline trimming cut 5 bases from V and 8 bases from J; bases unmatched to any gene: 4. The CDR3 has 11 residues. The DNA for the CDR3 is TGTGCCTGGGCTCCAGGGGGCGGCTACACCTTC. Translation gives CAWAPGGGYTF.

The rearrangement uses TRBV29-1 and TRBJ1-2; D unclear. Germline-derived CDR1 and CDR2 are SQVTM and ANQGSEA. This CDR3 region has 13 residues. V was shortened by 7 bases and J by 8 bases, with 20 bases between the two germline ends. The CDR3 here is CSALNPGELGYTF. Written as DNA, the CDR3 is TGCAGCGCCTTAAACCCCGGGGAGCTGGGCTACACCTTC. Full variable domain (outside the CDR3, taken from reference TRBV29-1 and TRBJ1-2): SAVISQKPSRDICQRGTSLTIQCQVDSQVTMMFWYRQQPGQSLTLIATANQGSEATYESGFVIDKFPISRPNLTFSTLTVSNMSPEDSSIYLCSALNPGELGYTFGSGTRLTVV.

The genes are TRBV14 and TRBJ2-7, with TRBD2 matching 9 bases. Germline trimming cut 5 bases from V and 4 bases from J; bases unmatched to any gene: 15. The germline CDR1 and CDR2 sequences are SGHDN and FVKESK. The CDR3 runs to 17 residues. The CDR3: CASSVDLAGGRIYEQYF. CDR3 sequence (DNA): TGTGCCAGCAGCGTAGACCTGGCGGGAGGGAGGATTTACGAGCAGTACTTC.

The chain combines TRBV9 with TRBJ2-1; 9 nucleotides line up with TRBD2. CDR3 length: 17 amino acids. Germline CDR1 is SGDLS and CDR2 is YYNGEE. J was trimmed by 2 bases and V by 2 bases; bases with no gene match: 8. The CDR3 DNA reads TGTGCCAGCAGCGTCTATAGCGGGAGAGGGCCCTACAATGAGCAGTTCTTC. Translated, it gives CASSVYSGRGPYNEQFF.

In nucleotides, the CDR3 is TGTGCCAGCAGTGACGACAGGGGTAGCACAGATACGCAGTATTTT. Its translation is CASSDDRGSTDTQYF. The chain is built from TRBV2 and TRBJ2-3, with TRBD1 identical over 8 bases. There are 15 residues in the CDR3. V was pared by 3 bases and J by 0 bases, with 2 bases of the junction left unmatched. The germline gives CDR1 SNHLY, CDR2 FYNNEI.

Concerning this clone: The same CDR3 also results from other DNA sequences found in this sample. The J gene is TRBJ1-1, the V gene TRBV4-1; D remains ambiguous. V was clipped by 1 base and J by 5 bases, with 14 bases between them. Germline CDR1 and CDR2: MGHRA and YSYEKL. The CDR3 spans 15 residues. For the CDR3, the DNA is TGCGCCAGCAGCCAAGCGGGAGGGTTAGGGACTGAAGCTTTCTTT. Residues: CASSQAGGLGTEAFF.

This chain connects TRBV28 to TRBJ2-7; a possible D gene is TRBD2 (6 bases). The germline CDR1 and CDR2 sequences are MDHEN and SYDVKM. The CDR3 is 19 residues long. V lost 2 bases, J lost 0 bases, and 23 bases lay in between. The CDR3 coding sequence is TGTGCCAGCAGTTTAAAATTGGGACTCCAAGCCTCCGTCTCCTACGAGCAGTACTTC. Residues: CASSLKLGLQASVSYEQYF.

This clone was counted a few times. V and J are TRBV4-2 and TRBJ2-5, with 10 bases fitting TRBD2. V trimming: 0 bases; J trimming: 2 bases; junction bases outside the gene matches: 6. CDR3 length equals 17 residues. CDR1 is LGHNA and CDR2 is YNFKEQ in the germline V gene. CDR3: CASSQDLLAGEQETQYF. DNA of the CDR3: TGTGCCAGCAGCCAAGATCTGCTAGCGGGAGAGCAAGAGACCCAGTACTTC.

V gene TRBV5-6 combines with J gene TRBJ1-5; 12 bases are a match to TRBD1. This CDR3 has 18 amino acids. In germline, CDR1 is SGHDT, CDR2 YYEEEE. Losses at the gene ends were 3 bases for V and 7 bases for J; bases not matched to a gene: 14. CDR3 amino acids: CASSSTGTGGWAPQPQHF. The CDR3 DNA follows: TGTGCCAGCAGCTCAACCGGGACAGGGGGCTGGGCGCCCCAGCCCCAGCATTTT. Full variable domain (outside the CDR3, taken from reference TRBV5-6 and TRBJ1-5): DAGVTQSPTHLIKTRGQQVTLRCSPKSGHDTVSWYQQALGQGPQFIFQYYEEEERQRGNFPDRFSGHQFPNYSSELNVNALLLGDSALYLCASSSTGTGGWAPQPQHFGDGTRLSIL.

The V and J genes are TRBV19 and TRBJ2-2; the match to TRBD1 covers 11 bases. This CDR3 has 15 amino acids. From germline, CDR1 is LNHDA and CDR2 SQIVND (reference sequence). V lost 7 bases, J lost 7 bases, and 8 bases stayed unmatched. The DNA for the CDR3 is TGTGCCAGTACTTGGACAGGGGGCGAGAACGGGGAGCTGTTTTTT. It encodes CASTWTGGENGELFF.

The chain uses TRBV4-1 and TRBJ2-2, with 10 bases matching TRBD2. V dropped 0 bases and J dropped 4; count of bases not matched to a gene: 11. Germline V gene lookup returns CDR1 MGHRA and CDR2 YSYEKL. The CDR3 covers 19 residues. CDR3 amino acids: CASSQDLRTAGGLTGELFF. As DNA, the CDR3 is TGCGCCAGCAGCCAAGATCTGAGGACAGCGGGAGGGCTCACCGGGGAGCTGTTTTTT.

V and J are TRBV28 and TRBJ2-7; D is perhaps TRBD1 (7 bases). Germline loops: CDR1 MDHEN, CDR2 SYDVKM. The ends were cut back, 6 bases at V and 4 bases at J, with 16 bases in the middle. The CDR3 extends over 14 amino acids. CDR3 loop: CASSGGGRSYEQYF. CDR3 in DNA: TGTGCCAGCAGCGGAGGGGGCAGGAGTTACGAGCAGTACTTC.

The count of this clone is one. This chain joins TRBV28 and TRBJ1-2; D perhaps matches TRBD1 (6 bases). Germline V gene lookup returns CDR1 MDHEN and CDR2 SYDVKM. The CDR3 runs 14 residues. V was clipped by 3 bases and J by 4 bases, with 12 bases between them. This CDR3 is CASSLARGSYGYTF. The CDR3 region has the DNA TGTGCCAGCAGTTTGGCCAGGGGCTCCTATGGCTACACCTTC.

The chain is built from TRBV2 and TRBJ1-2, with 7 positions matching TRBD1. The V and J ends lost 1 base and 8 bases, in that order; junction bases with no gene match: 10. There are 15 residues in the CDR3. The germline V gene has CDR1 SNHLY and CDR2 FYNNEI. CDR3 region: CASSEGPQGYGGYTF. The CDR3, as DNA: TGTGCCAGCAGTGAAGGGCCACAGGGGTACGGGGGCTACACCTTC.

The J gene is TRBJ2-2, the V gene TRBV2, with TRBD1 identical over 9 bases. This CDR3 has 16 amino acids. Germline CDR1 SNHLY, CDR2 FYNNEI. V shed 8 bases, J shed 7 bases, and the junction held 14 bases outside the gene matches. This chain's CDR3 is CASLGPGQGAGGELFF. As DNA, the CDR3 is TGTGCCAGCTTAGGACCGGGACAGGGAGCGGGCGGGGAGCTGTTTTTT.

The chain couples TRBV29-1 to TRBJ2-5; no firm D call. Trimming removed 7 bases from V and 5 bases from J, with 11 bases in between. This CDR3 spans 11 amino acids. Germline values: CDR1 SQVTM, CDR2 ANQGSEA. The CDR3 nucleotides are TGCAGCGCAAATGAGGTGGAGACCCAGTACTTC. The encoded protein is CSANEVETQYF.

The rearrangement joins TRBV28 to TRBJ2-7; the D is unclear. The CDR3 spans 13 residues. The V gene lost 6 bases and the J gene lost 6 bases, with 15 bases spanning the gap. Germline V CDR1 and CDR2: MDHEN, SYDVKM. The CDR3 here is CASSRGGFFEQYF. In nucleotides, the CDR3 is TGTGCCAGCAGCCGTGGCGGATTCTTCGAGCAGTACTTC.

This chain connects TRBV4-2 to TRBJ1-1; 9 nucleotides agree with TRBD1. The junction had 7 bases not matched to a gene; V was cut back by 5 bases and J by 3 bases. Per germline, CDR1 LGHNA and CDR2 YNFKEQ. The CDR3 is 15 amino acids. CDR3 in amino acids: CASSSGTGLDTEAFF. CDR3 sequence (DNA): TGTGCCAGCAGCTCAGGGACAGGGTTGGACACTGAAGCTTTCTTT.

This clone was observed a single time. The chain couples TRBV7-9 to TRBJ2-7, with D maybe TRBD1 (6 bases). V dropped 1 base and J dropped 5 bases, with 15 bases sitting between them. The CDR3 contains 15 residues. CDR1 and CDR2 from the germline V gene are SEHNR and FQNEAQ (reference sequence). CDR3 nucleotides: TGTGCCAGCAGCTTAGAGGGGGTAGTCAGCGACGAGCAGTACTTC. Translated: CASSLEGVVSDEQYF.

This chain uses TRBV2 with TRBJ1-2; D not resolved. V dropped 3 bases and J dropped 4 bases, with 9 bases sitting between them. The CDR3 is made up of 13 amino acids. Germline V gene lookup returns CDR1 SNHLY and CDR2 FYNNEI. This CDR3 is CASSEQEGYGYTF. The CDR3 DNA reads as TGTGCCAGCAGTGAGCAGGAGGGCTATGGCTACACCTTC.

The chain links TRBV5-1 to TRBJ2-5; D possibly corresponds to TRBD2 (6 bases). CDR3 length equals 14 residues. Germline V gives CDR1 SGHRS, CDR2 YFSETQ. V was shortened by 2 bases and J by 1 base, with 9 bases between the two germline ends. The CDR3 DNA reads TGCGCCAGCAGCTTTGGGGGGATCCAAGAGACCCAGTACTTC. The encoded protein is CASSFGGIQETQYF.

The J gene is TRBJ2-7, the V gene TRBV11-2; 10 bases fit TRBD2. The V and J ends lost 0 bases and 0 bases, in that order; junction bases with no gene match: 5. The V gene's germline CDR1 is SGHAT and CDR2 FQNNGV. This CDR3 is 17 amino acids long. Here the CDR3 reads CASSLDGLAESSYEQYF. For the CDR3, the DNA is TGTGCCAGCAGCTTAGATGGACTAGCGGAATCCTCCTACGAGCAGTACTTC.

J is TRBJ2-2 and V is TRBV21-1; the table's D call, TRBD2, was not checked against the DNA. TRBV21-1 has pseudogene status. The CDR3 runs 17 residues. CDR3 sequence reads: CASNPGLAGGTTGELFF. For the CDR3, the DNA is TGTGCCAGCAACCCGGGACTAGCGGGAGGGACCACCGGGGAGCTGTTTTTT.

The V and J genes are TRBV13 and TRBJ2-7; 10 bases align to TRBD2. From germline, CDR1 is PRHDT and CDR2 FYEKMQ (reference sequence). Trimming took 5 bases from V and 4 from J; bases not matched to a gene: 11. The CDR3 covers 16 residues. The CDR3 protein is CASSKGGVSGRYEQYF. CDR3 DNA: TGTGCCAGCAGCAAAGGGGGCGTTAGCGGGAGGTACGAGCAGTACTTC.

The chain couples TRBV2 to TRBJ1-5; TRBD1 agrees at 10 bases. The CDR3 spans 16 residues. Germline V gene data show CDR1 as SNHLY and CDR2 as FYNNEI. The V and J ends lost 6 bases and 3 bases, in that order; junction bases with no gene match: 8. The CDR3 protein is CASSAPGQGYNQPQHF. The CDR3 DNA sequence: TGTGCCAGCAGCGCACCGGGACAGGGGTACAATCAGCCCCAGCATTTT.